A single sample is the source of the 13 T cell receptor beta chains below, sequenced in a study of vaccination and CD4 T cells after COVID-19. Scientists ran DNA taken from cultured CD4+ T cells through the Oncomine TCR Beta short-read assay for sequencing. Each CDR3 protein gets one entry after TCRdb re-called the PCR reads with MiXCR. Of 6,000 to 6,500 distinct CDR3 sequences in the sample, around two fifths were seen once. What these receptors recognize is not known. Treatment reported: roughly ten-day PBMC culture with coronavirus spike peptide pools or control peptides (ViraFEST assay). According to the study, CD4+ T cells from the unexposed donor were gathered ahead of the COVID-19 pandemic (2011-2018). Sequencing used CD4+ T cells from blood, cultured in vitro. Receptors originate from a human donor in good health.

The chain has TRBV9 and TRBJ2-5; 11 nucleotides align to TRBD2. Germline CDR1 reads SGDLS; CDR2 reads YYNGEE. The CDR3 loop spans 16 amino acids. The trim removed 0 bases at V and 5 bases at J, leaving 6 bases unmatched. In DNA, the CDR3 is TGTGCCAGCAGCGTAGTTCTAGCGGGGGGACAGGAGACCCAGTACTTC. Residues: CASSVVLAGGQETQYF.

V gene TRBV12-3 or TRBV12-4 combines with J gene TRBJ1-1, with D maybe TRBD1 (6 bases). V was trimmed by 6 bases and J by 1 base, leaving 18 bases between them. CDR3 size: 16 residues. The CDR3 sequence is CASSPLISGANTEAFF. As DNA, the CDR3 is TGTGCCAGCAGCCCCCTCATATCGGGGGCGAACACTGAAGCTTTCTTT.

The CDR3 DNA sequence: TGTGCCAGCAGCTACGGGGCACGGGGGAGAGGAGGCTATGGCTACACCTTC. Translated, it gives CASSYGARGRGGYGYTF. This chain links TRBV7-8 with TRBJ1-2, with D possibly TRBD1 on 5 matching bases. Germline values: CDR1 SGHVS, CDR2 FQNEAQ. Trimming took off 4 bases at V and 4 bases at J, with 22 bases between the two ends. This CDR3 region has 17 residues.

CDR3 in DNA: TGCAGTGCTAGTAGGGCCCAAGAGACCCAGTACTTC. Translated: CSASRAQETQYF. V and J are TRBV20-1 and TRBJ2-5; the D is unclear. The germline V and J ends were trimmed by 3 bases and 1 base, with 6 bases remaining between them. The germline CDR1 and CDR2 sequences are DFQATT and SNEGSKA (reference sequence). The CDR3 has 12 amino acids.

This chain connects TRBV20-1 to TRBJ1-2; the D gene is possibly TRBD1 (6 bases). Germline-derived CDR1 and CDR2 are DFQATT and SNEGSKA (reference sequence). The CDR3 sequence is 12 residues long. The CDR3 is CRGKGVNYGYTF. Here the CDR3 DNA reads TGCAGGGGAAAGGGGGTTAACTATGGCTACACCTTC.

This clonotype has a single count. J is TRBJ1-1 and V is TRBV7-9; D perhaps matches TRBD1 (6 bases). Trimming cost V 0 bases and J 4 bases, with 15 bases left between them. The CDR3 sequence is 16 residues long. From germline, CDR1 is SEHNR and CDR2 FQNEAQ (reference sequence). The CDR3 region is CASSLAAGTRGTEAFF. DNA of the CDR3: TGTGCCAGCAGCTTAGCGGCCGGGACCAGGGGCACTGAAGCTTTCTTT. The entire variable domain, with the rest obtained from reference TRBV7-9 and TRBJ1-1, is as follows: DTGVSQNPRHKITKRGQNVTFRCDPISEHNRLYWYRQTLGQGPEFLTYFQNEAQLEKSRLLSDRFSAERPKGSFSTLEIQRTEQGDSAMYLCASSLAAGTRGTEAFFGQGTRLTVV.

This clonotype showed up just a few times. This chain joins TRBV6-1 and TRBJ1-1, with 10 bases aligning to TRBD1. The CDR3 spans 14 residues. The germline CDR1 and CDR2 sequences are MNHNS and SASEGT. V dropped 7 bases and J dropped 3; count of bases not matched to a gene: 5. This CDR3 reads CASTRTGGYTEAFF. In DNA form, the CDR3 reads TGTGCCAGCACCAGGACAGGGGGTTACACTGAAGCTTTCTTT.

The gene calls are TRBV29-1 and TRBJ1-1, with D hard to call. CDR3 length: 13 amino acids. V was cut by 7 bases and J by 1 base, with 13 bases left in between. In germline, CDR1 is SQVTM, CDR2 ANQGSEA. CDR3 protein: CSAVPTRNTEAFF. CDR3 nucleotide sequence: TGCAGCGCCGTACCTACTAGGAACACTGAAGCTTTCTTT.

This sequence joins TRBV19 and TRBJ1-2, with 11 nucleotides matching TRBD1. Germline CDR1 and CDR2: LNHDA and SQIVND (reference sequence). The J segment lost 6 bases and the V segment lost 7 bases, leaving 10 bases of the junction unmatched. This CDR3 has 15 residues. CDR3 amino acids: CASTVDRGRFDGYTF. The CDR3 DNA reads as TGTGCCAGTACTGTGGACAGGGGGCGGTTCGATGGCTACACCTTC.

J is TRBJ2-4 and V is TRBV10-3; D uncertain. CDR1 ENHRY and CDR2 SYGVKD come from the germline V gene. The ends were cut back, 6 bases at V and 5 bases at J, with 14 bases in the middle. The CDR3 is 14 amino acids. The CDR3 reads CAIRSDTHQNIQYF. The CDR3 coding sequence is TGTGCCATCAGAAGCGACACTCACCAAAACATTCAGTACTTC.

This clonotype appeared once. The CDR3 protein is CALSTGTTDTQYF. CDR3 DNA sequence: TGTGCCCTTTCGACAGGGACAACAGATACGCAGTATTTT. The genes are TRBV2 and TRBJ2-3, with 7 bases lining up with TRBD1. Germline V gene sequence: CDR1 SNHLY, CDR2 FYNNEI. The CDR3 is 13 amino acids. The junction had 8 bases not matched to a gene; V was cut back by 11 bases and J by 3 bases.

The J gene is TRBJ1-5, the V gene TRBV7-2; TRBD1 aligns across 7 bases. V shed 4 bases, J shed 4 bases, and the junction held 4 bases outside the gene matches. The CDR3 has 14 amino acids. Germline lookup yields CDR1 SGHTA and CDR2 FQGNSA. DNA for the CDR3: TGTGCCAGCAGCTCCCGACAGGGAAATCAGCCCCAGCATTTT. Protein sequence: CASSSRQGNQPQHF.

This clonotype was observed once. The chain links TRBV11-2 to TRBJ2-7; D not resolved. V was clipped by 1 base and J by 5 bases, with 15 bases between them. Germline values: CDR1 SGHAT, CDR2 FQNNGV. CDR3 length: 15 residues. CDR3 DNA: TGTGCCAGCAGCTTAGGGCACAGCCTAGTCCACGAGCAGTACTTC. Residues: CASSLGHSLVHEQYF.